This TCR beta chain was profiled in a study of cytomegalovirus exposure and HLA in healthy donors (dated by TCRdb to about 2017). In the study overall: An earlier analysis of 587 of the donors reported 276 Gb of sequence data and 95 million to 140 million unique TCR beta sequences obtained from 180 million or so T cells. The study combined high-throughput TCR immunosequencing, statistical association of individual TCRs with disease status, and machine learning to predict cytomegalovirus infection status. HLA typing covered class I and class II loci at four-digit resolution. Because of strong linkage in the cohort, five DR-DQ haplotypes were treated as single units for association and clustering. An earlier analysis of 587 of the donors used high-throughput TCR beta sequencing to judge whether each TCR beta V gene segment behaved as functional or pseudogenic. The genetic ancestry cluster associated with self-reported Caucasian donors included around four fifths of the roughly 360 genotyped donors. Donor age, sex, ethnicity and CMV serostatus were compiled alongside the repertoire data. In the later analysis, no new phenotypic data were used to find candidate immune exposures; instead, reliance was placed on TCR beta sequences and their occurrence across donors. The number of typed donors differed by locus: about 629-630 for A, B, C, DRB1 and DQB1; about 520 for DQA1; 606 for DPA1; and about 470 for DPB1. The study aimed to test whether signatures of past pathogen exposure could be identified by cataloging public T cell receptors. An early release that covered about 600 HLA-typed donors contained about 300 gigabases of sequencing data and 85 million to 100 million unique TCR sequences. The study profiled the T cell repertoires of approximately 700 subjects by immunosequencing and related them to cytomegalovirus serostatus. A separate validation cohort of over a hundred different subjects was used in addition to the approximately 700-subject first cohort. A later genetic analysis used genome-wide SNP genotypes for about 60% of the roughly 670 donors, treating that subset as a discovery cohort. Among 398 genotyped donors of the cohort, an average of approximately 240,000 unique TCR beta nucleotide sequences was sequenced per donor, of which approximately 19% were non-productive. Every repertoire in the discovery cohort had been generated on one and the same sequencing platform. To study patterns of TCR occurrence, a later analysis re-analyzed previously published TCR beta repertoires from 550 to 800 donors and added high-resolution HLA genotyping.

To prepare the library, the immunoSEQ multiplex PCR assay was applied. For the multiplex PCR, a mixture combining 60 forward primers for TCR Vbeta segments and 13 reverse primers for TCR Jbeta segments was used. The CDR3 region of rearranged TCR beta genes was amplified from genomic DNA with a multiplex PCR assay. On the Illumina HiSeq System, the amplified TCR beta libraries were sequenced as 87-base-pair reads. On the authors' methods: A later analysis tallied 75 million to 85 million unique TCR beta chains across the 666 repertoires, and about 12 million of those chains were shared by two or more donors. A nearest-neighbor algorithm error-corrected the raw reads and collapsed the reads into unique sequences, merging closely related sequences to remove PCR and sequencing errors. V, D and J gene segments were assigned by aligning CDR3 sequences to IMGT reference sequences. For a sequence to be retained, a match of at least six nucleotides was required to both a V gene segment and a J gene segment. A rearrangement was called productive if the CDR3 had no stop codons and remained in frame with V and J, and every other rearrangement was called non-productive. Following IMGT convention, CDR3 was defined as the stretch from the second conserved V-encoded cysteine to the conserved J-encoded phenylalanine. The earlier analysis of 450 to 750 of the donors excluded any sequence lacking an unambiguous match to a single V gene segment. In an earlier analysis of roughly 600 of the donors, a V segment was called functional when productive rearrangements were above 56.7%, and segregating when the standard deviation between donors exceeded 5%. To diagnose cytomegalovirus status from the catalog of TCR beta chain sequences, a statistical classification framework was built. In a later analysis, TCR nucleotide sequences were compared against IMGT/GENE-DB human TR gene sequences so that V and J genes could be assigned. In a later analysis, CDR3 sequences and most-parsimonious VDJ recombination scenarios were assigned using the TCRdist pipeline. In a later analysis, each TCR beta chain was defined by its CDR3 amino acid sequence together with its V-gene family, and reads without a unique V-gene family were excluded. As a way to deal with suspected cross-contamination and a sequencing artifact, a later analysis dropped approximately 570 nucleotide sequences that were highly shared and had low generation probability. For each public chain, a later analysis derived a clonal expansion index from normalized ranks of inferred template counts within each repertoire. A later analysis computed generation probabilities with a VDJ recombination model fitted to out-of-frame rearrangements, and checked the results against IGoR. Hypergeometric tests were used in a later analysis to score TCR-TCR, TCR-HLA and TCR-CMV co-occurrence, with a repertoire-size bias correction applied to the TCR pairs. A later analysis estimated false discovery rates by permuting HLA or CMV assignments 20 times. A later analysis grouped co-occurring TCRs with DBSCAN, adding TCRdist sequence similarity when clustering within HLA-allele-positive subsets. For co-occurrence clustering, repertoires with fewer than 30,000 or more than 120,000 public chains were excluded, along with roughly five repertoires with anomalous nucleotide sharing. Not all clones reach the TCRdb copy of this immuneACCESS table, which keeps in-frame sequences only. Checked studies attribute under half of the gap to unresolved V genes and leave the rest unexplained. Clonal size and the V and J genes are those of that table, whereas D and trimming came from the DNA. The sample records roughly 170,000 clones, 84% of which are singletons. Clones ranked in the top ten supply around 1.2% of the sample.

The CDR3, cysteine through phenylalanine, is 13 amino acids long. Of all the DNA, just the CDR3 is kept, 39 bases in frame from base 1. Looking up the germline V gene yields CDR1 SGHNT and CDR2 YENEEA. The germline ends are 6 bases apart after V is trimmed by 1 base and J by 3 bases. Beyond this particular receptor, the publication reports: In a later analysis, around 17,000 TCR beta sequences were associated with specific HLA alleles at a false discovery rate of 0.05. The earlier analysis of approximately 590 of the donors excluded some 15 rarely observed V segments, including chromosome 9 orphons, because counts were too low. Sequencing depth was assumed to be roughly uniform across donors in the presence/absence analyses, though that assumption may not hold. A later analysis found that most CMV-associated TCR beta chains appeared HLA-restricted, with HLA associations seemingly driven largely by CMV exposure. Linkage disequilibrium might explain the correlated functional status among segregating V segments, but an unknown experimental factor could not be excluded. For the cohort, immune exposure information was limited to CMV serostatus. A few of the identified cytomegalovirus-associated TCR beta chains were confirmed in vitro to be specific for cytomegalovirus antigens. A later genetic analysis associated a missense DCLRE1C variant with V-gene and J-gene trimming of TCR beta chains, and an independent cohort replicated the association. The classifier was reported to diagnose cytomegalovirus status with high specificity and sensitivity in both the original and validation cohorts. Across donors, most TCR sequences were observed very rarely, whereas some public TCRs were present in many individuals. It was suggested by the authors that the approach could potentially be generalized to other disease states and immunological phenotypes. A later analysis found that HLA-associated TCR beta chains were more clonally expanded and had lower generation probabilities than equally common non-associated chains. Several of the top co-occurrence clusters appeared to be linked to parvovirus B19, influenza, CMV and Epstein-Barr virus, according to a later analysis. Because the 87-base-pair reads could not distinguish some IMGT-functional V segments, including TRBV6-2 and TRBV6-3, those segments were excluded. A later analysis found that TCR association rates varied across HLA loci, with DRB1 alleles showing the most associated TCRs and HLA-C alleles the fewest. Only TCR beta chains were sequenced in this cohort, and the absence of alpha or paired-chain data limited detectable features. A later genetic analysis reported fewer N-insertions in productive TCRs among donors in an Asian-associated ancestry cluster than the approximately 670-donor mean. A further reported finding was that TCR beta sequences accurately predicted the HLA-A and HLA-B alleles for most subjects in the first cohort. An earlier analysis of roughly 570 of the donors showed that most TCR beta V segments appeared in productive rearrangements either about 90% or about 30% of the time, which broadly matched IMGT annotations. In the study, some 160 TCR beta chains were listed as associated with cytomegalovirus. When HLA alleles, especially DR and DQ, strongly co-occurred, attributing TCR associations to individual alleles was difficult. HLA typing was unavailable for some donors at each locus, so association tests used only the typed subset. A cluster of highly shared sequence variants was judged likely to be a technical artifact of the sequencing pipeline.

Concerning this clone itself: Its antigen target is currently unknown. Qualities for individual bases were not recorded, and no much larger clone is one base off.

In total, about 650 healthy bone marrow donors made up the cohort. All cohort members were sampled while nominally healthy, although unrecorded immune exposures were likely present. The donor tested CMV seropositive, placing the donor among the 250 to 350 seropositive members of the cohort. Each donor provided a peripheral blood sample, and peripheral blood mononuclear cells were used for TCR beta sequencing. Genomic DNA was extracted from the blood cell samples with the Qiagen DNeasy Blood Extraction Kit. Recombination linked TRBV11-3 to TRBJ1-1; possibly the D gene is TRBD1, per 6 matching bases. The material sequenced was PBMCs. This clonotype originated in a girl aged 2-10 years in good health and CMV-seropositive. This receptor has the CDR3 CASSLGQDTEAFF. The base sequence is TGTGCCAGCAGCTTAGGACAGGACACTGAAGCTTTCTTT.